Shown below are 17 T cell receptor beta chains from a single sample sequenced in a study of blood T cell repertoires in COVID-19. Profiling relied on immunoSEQ multiplex PCR, and the TCRdb table lists in-frame clones only, not all of them. The sample comprises nearly 200,000 clones, roughly four fifths of which are singletons, and 4.5% to 6% rests with the top ten. The sequenced sample consisted of peripheral blood. The receptors here all came from an older woman with active or convalescent COVID-19.

This chain connects TRBV11-2 to TRBJ2-2, with TRBD1 matching 8 bases. Germline V gives CDR1 SGHAT, CDR2 FQNNGV. The CDR3 loop spans 16 amino acids. After removal of 5 bases from V and 4 bases from J, the junction contained 9 bases not matched to a gene. The CDR3 here is CASSTLRGRSTGELFF. CDR3 DNA: TGTGCCAGCAGCACGCTCAGGGGGCGCAGCACCGGGGAGCTGTTTTTT.

The chain joins TRBV5-1 to TRBJ2-5; 7 positions agree with TRBD2. This CDR3 spans 14 amino acids. Germline V CDR1 and CDR2: SGHRS, YFSETQ. Unmatched junction bases numbered 9, after V lost 0 bases and J lost 10 bases. This chain's CDR3 is CASSLGLASGDQYF. The CDR3 DNA follows: TGCGCCAGCAGCTTGGGACTAGCTTCGGGAGACCAGTACTTC.

The gene calls are TRBV6-5 and TRBJ1-1, with TRBD1 matching over 7 bases. The CDR3 is 15 amino acids. Germline assignment: CDR1 MNHEY and CDR2 SVGAGI. The V and J ends lost 0 bases and 4 bases, in that order; junction bases with no gene match: 5. The CDR3 here is CASSYSRQGSTEAFF. Here the CDR3 DNA reads TGTGCCAGCAGTTACTCAAGACAGGGAAGCACTGAAGCTTTCTTT.

The chain links TRBV27 to TRBJ2-7; 7 positions agree with TRBD1. Germline V gene data show CDR1 as MNHEY and CDR2 as SMNVEV (reference sequence). J lost 4 bases, V lost 0 bases, and 3 bases had no gene match. The CDR3 has 14 residues. The CDR3 bases are TGTGCCAGCAGTTTATCTGGGACAGCGTACGAGCAGTACTTC. It specifies CASSLSGTAYEQYF.

This clone was seen just once. The chain has TRBV7-2 and TRBJ2-1, with TRBD1 matching 8 bases. This CDR3 is 15 amino acids long. V trimming: 4 bases; J trimming: 5 bases; junction bases outside the gene matches: 7. The germline V gene has CDR1 SGHTA and CDR2 FQGNSA. The CDR3: CASSSPAGGHNEQFF. The CDR3 coding sequence is TGTGCCAGCAGCTCTCCAGCAGGGGGCCACAATGAGCAGTTCTTC.

This clone has a single count. The chain carries TRBV15 and TRBJ2-3; maybe TRBD1 (6 bases). This CDR3 has 16 amino acids. Germline CDR1 is LNHNV and CDR2 is YYDKDF (reference sequence). V was trimmed by 1 base and J by 4 bases, leaving 15 bases between them. The CDR3 sequence: CATSRGEQGRADTQYF. Here the CDR3 DNA reads TGTGCCACCAGCAGAGGGGAACAGGGAAGGGCAGATACGCAGTATTTT. Based on the CDR3 plus reference TRBV15 and TRBJ2-3, the full variable domain is DAMVIQNPRYQVTQFGKPVTLSCSQTLNHNVMYWYQQKSSQAPKLLFHYYDKDFNNEADTPDNFQSRRPNTSFCFLDIRSPGLGDTAMYLCATSRGEQGRADTQYFGPGTRLTVL.

This clone has more than one count but fewer than ten. V gene TRBV11-1 combines with J gene TRBJ2-2, with TRBD1 identical over 8 bases. The CDR3 is 14 amino acids. Per the germline V gene, CDR1 is SGHAT and CDR2 is FQDESV (reference sequence). V shed 7 bases and J 6 bases; nucleotides not matched to a gene: 7. As DNA, the CDR3 is TGTGCCAGCAAAAAGGGGACAGGCCCCGGGGAGCTGTTTTTT. Residues: CASKKGTGPGELFF.

The chain is built from TRBV6-5 and TRBJ1-5; the match to TRBD1 covers 10 bases. Germline lookup yields CDR1 MNHEY and CDR2 SVGAGI. The CDR3 runs 14 residues. V shed 5 bases, J shed 4 bases, and the junction held 2 bases outside the gene matches. The DNA of the CDR3 is TGTGCCAGCAGTCGGGACAGGGGTAATCAGCCCCAGCATTTT. It specifies CASSRDRGNQPQHF.

The CDR3 DNA reads TGTGCCAGCAGTGATGCTATTGCCTACGAGCAGTACTTC. This gives the protein CASSDAIAYEQYF. This chain connects TRBV2 to TRBJ2-7; D gene ambiguous. The length of the CDR3 is 13 residues. Germline CDR1 SNHLY, CDR2 FYNNEI. V shed 3 bases and J shed 2 bases, with 8 bases lying between them. The full variable domain, with the rest looked up from reference TRBV2 and TRBJ2-7, is EPEVTQTPSHQVTQMGQEVILRCVPISNHLYFYWYRQILGQKVEFLVSFYNNEISEKSEIFDDQFSVERPDGSNFTLKIRSTKLEDSAMYFCASSDAIAYEQYFGPGTRLTVT.

This clone appeared a single time. The chain carries TRBV11-2 and TRBJ2-1; 9 bases match TRBD2. Germline CDR1 reads SGHAT; CDR2 reads FQNNGV. The CDR3 has 18 residues. Unmatched junction bases numbered 9, after V lost 1 base and J lost 2 bases. This CDR3 reads CASSLGGGGRAAYNEQFF. The CDR3 DNA reads TGTGCCAGCAGCTTAGGAGGCGGCGGGAGGGCTGCCTACAATGAGCAGTTCTTC.

This chain uses TRBV19 with TRBJ2-5; 7 bases are a match to TRBD2. Trimming cost V 3 bases and J 5 bases; bases outside gene matches: 12. The CDR3 is made up of 16 amino acids. Germline V gene sequence: CDR1 LNHDA, CDR2 SQIVND (reference sequence). CDR3 coding DNA: TGTGCCAGTAGTATCCCGCGCGGGAGTCAGCGTGAGACCCAGTACTTC. It is translated as CASSIPRGSQRETQYF.

This clone was observed a single time. The gene calls are TRBV19 and TRBJ2-1; 9 bases agree with TRBD1. This CDR3 is built from 15 residues. The V segment lost 4 bases and the J segment 5 bases; nucleotides outside the gene matches: 6. Germline CDR1 is LNHDA and CDR2 is SQIVND (reference sequence). The CDR3: CASSTPGQGHNEQFF. The CDR3 DNA reads as TGTGCCAGTAGTACACCGGGACAGGGCCACAATGAGCAGTTCTTC.

DNA for the CDR3: TGTGCCAGCAGCTGCAGACTAGTCAATGAGCAGTTCTTC. Its translation: CASSCRLVNEQFF. V usage is TRBV7-3 and J usage is TRBJ2-1; maybe TRBD2 (6 bases). Between the trimmed V and J ends, which lost 4 bases and 6 bases, there was a span of 10 bases. Germline CDR1 SGHTA, CDR2 FQGTGA. The CDR3 runs 13 residues.

The rearrangement links TRBV28 to TRBJ1-3; D is undetermined. CDR1 and CDR2 from the germline V gene are MDHEN and SYDVKM. The V gene lost 3 bases and the J gene lost 5 bases, with 5 bases spanning the gap. The CDR3 has 12 residues. CDR3 DNA: TGTGCCAGCAGTTTTGGCAGAAACACCATATATTTT. Translation gives CASSFGRNTIYF.

The J gene is TRBJ2-3, the V gene TRBV7-2, with 13 bases aligning to TRBD2. Germline V CDR1 and CDR2: SGHTA, FQGNSA. The V segment lost 5 bases and the J segment 1 base; nucleotides outside the gene matches: 3. The CDR3 length is 16 residues. CDR3 in amino acids: CASSQGLAGGTDTQYF. The CDR3 DNA follows: TGTGCCAGCAGCCAAGGACTAGCGGGAGGCACAGATACGCAGTATTTT. The complete variable domain, with remaining parts taken from reference TRBV7-2 and TRBJ2-3, reads GAGVSQSPSNKVTEKGKDVELRCDPISGHTALYWYRQSLGQGLEFLIYFQGNSAPDKSGLPSDRFSAERTGGSVSTLTIQRTQQEDSAVYLCASSQGLAGGTDTQYFGPGTRLTVL.

This clone appeared a single time. J is TRBJ2-7 and V is TRBV6-4; D is undetermined. Deletions cut 6 bases from V and 1 base from J, with 7 bases between. Germline CDR1 MRHNA, CDR2 SNTAGT. This CDR3 is 12 amino acids long. The CDR3 loop is CASRLSSYEQYF. The CDR3 bases are TGTGCCAGCAGACTCTCGTCCTACGAGCAGTACTTC.

This clone was counted a few times. The rearrangement links TRBV2 to TRBJ1-3, with TRBD1 as a possible D gene (5 bases). Germline V CDR1 and CDR2: SNHLY, FYNNEI. The CDR3 contains 18 residues. Trimming shortened V by 4 bases and J by 0 bases, and 19 bases separated the two germline ends. The CDR3 DNA reads TGTGCCAGCAGTGGGGACTTAGGGAGCGGGAGCTCTGGAAACACCATATATTTT. Its protein is CASSGDLGSGSSGNTIYF.